The next 7 T cell receptor beta chains were all read from a single sample in a study of shared clonotypes between healthy human individuals. Naive CD8 cells comprised CD45RO-negative, CCR7-positively selected cells, excluding terminally differentiated effector memory CD45RA+ cells. Profiling relied on immunoSEQ multiplex PCR, and the TCRdb table lists in-frame clones only, not all of them. The sample lists some 600,000 clones; about 96% were seen once. Sample: naive CD8+ T cells sorted from blood. All receptors come from a young woman in good health.

The chain carries TRBV6-5 and TRBJ1-3; D is undetermined. Germline CDR1 MNHEY, CDR2 SVGAGI. The CDR3 consists of 13 residues. V lost 10 bases and J 4 bases, leaving 14 bases between the germline ends. Here the CDR3 reads CATLFLAGNTIYF. CDR3 coding DNA: TGTGCCACCCTATTTTTAGCCGGAAACACCATATATTTT.

Note on this clone: This sample also contains other DNA sequences that code for the same CDR3. This chain connects TRBV28 to TRBJ2-2, with 7 bases identical to TRBD2. The V and J ends lost 5 bases and 1 base, in that order; junction bases with no gene match: 4. CDR3 size: 15 residues. Germline V gives CDR1 MDHEN, CDR2 SYDVKM. CDR3 amino acids: CASSLIAGNTGELFF. CDR3 nucleotide sequence: TGTGCCAGCAGTCTAATAGCGGGGAACACCGGGGAGCTGTTTTTT.

Remarks on this clone: This sample also contains other DNA sequences that code for the same CDR3. This chain uses TRBV19 with TRBJ2-1; no reliable D call. This CDR3 is built from 15 residues. V was trimmed by 1 base and J by 0 bases, leaving 7 bases between them. Germline loops: CDR1 LNHDA, CDR2 SQIVND (reference sequence). In DNA, the CDR3 is TGTGCCAGTAGTATAGTCCTCGTCTCCTACAATGAGCAGTTCTTC. It is translated as CASSIVLVSYNEQFF.

This sequence joins TRBV28 and TRBJ2-2; TRBD1 might be the D (5 bases). This CDR3 contains 15 residues. Germline V lookup: CDR1 MDHEN, CDR2 SYDVKM. With 5 bases removed from V and 1 base from J, the gap between germline ends came to 11 bases. CDR3 nucleotides: TGTGCCAGCAGTCGTCCCGGACAGAACACCGGGGAGCTGTTTTTT. Translated, it gives CASSRPGQNTGELFF.

J is TRBJ2-7 and V is TRBV11-2; a possible D gene is TRBD2 (6 bases). Trimming cost V 5 bases and J 4 bases, with 9 bases left between them. This CDR3 contains 12 residues. Germline V gene lookup returns CDR1 SGHAT and CDR2 FQNNGV. The CDR3 sequence: CASSRGEYEQYF. CDR3 DNA sequence: TGTGCCAGCAGCCGCGGGGAATACGAGCAGTACTTC.

This rearrangement joins TRBV6-6 to TRBJ2-7; D may be TRBD1 (6 bases). This CDR3 spans 16 amino acids. Trimming removed 0 bases from V and 5 bases from J, with 17 bases in between. Germline V gene lookup returns CDR1 MNHNY and CDR2 SVGAGI (reference sequence). CDR3 nucleotide sequence: TGTGCCAGCAGTTACTCGGGGGACACTCATTTCCACGAGCAGTACTTC. Amino acid sequence: CASSYSGDTHFHEQYF.

The chain is built from TRBV7-9 and TRBJ2-5; 7 bases line up with TRBD2. J gave up 2 bases and V 3 bases, and 0 bases lay outside the gene matches. The germline CDR1 and CDR2 sequences are SEHNR and FQNEAQ (reference sequence). The CDR3 is made up of 13 amino acids. This chain's CDR3 is CASSLGLQETQYF. The CDR3, as DNA: TGTGCCAGCAGCTTGGGACTACAAGAGACCCAGTACTTC.